These 18 T cell receptor beta chains were sequenced from one sample in a study of post-analysis software for immune sequencing data. Whole-study findings and limits: Controls had lower frequencies than patients of about 5 TRBV segments, which included TRBV5-6, TRBV5-1 and TRBV20-1.

Unique molecular identifiers tagged the TCR beta cDNA libraries. Using its own MiXCR run on the PCR reads, TCRdb lists one record per CDR3 protein. The table shows hundreds of thousands of distinct CDR3 sequences, with 44% occurring only once. Their cognate antigens are unknown. Sequencing input: blood. Receptor source: a girl aged 10 to 17 with multiple sclerosis.

The chain uses TRBV20-1 and TRBJ1-2, with D uncertain. Germline CDR1 reads DFQATT; CDR2 reads SNEGSKA (reference sequence). V gave up 0 bases and J gave up 0 bases, with 11 bases separating them. CDR3 size: 15 residues. The CDR3 reads CSARDQRSPNYGYTF. For the CDR3, the DNA is TGCAGTGCTAGAGATCAGCGGAGCCCTAACTATGGCTACACCTTC.

This clonotype was seen a handful of times. The chain recombines TRBV10-3 with TRBJ2-5; 8 positions agree with TRBD2. This CDR3 spans 16 amino acids. Unmatched junction bases numbered 5, after V lost 1 base and J lost 1 base. Looked up from germline, CDR1 is ENHRY and CDR2 is SYGVKD. The DNA of the CDR3 is TGTGCCATCAGTGAGTTTGCCAGCGGGAGCCAAGAGACCCAGTACTTC. It is translated as CAISEFASGSQETQYF.

This chain uses TRBV12-3 or TRBV12-4 with TRBJ2-3, with D perhaps assigned TRBD1 or TRBD2 (5 bases each). The CDR3 runs to 16 residues. Trimming stripped 4 bases from V and 2 bases from J, with 16 bases between. Here the CDR3 reads CASSSTPGTLTDTQYF. The CDR3 bases are TGTGCCAGCAGTTCCACTCCCGGGACCCTCACAGATACGCAGTATTTT.

In its sample, this clonotype was seen a few times. J is TRBJ2-5 and V is TRBV5-5; 7 bases agree with TRBD2. The CDR3 runs 15 residues. The ends lost 0 bases at V and 11 bases at J; junction bases unmatched: 13. Germline V gene lookup returns CDR1 SGHKS and CDR2 YYEKEE (reference sequence). CDR3 DNA: TGTGCCAGCAGCTTGGAAGGACTAGAACTGGAGGTGCAGTACTTC. Protein sequence: CASSLEGLELEVQYF.

This clonotype was observed a few times. The CDR3 DNA is TGTGCCAGCAACCCACCCGGGGGGTGGAGTAAGAATGAGCAGTTCTTC. Protein: CASNPPGGWSKNEQFF. The chain is built from TRBV11-2 and TRBJ2-1; 7 nucleotides align to TRBD2. The germline CDR1 and CDR2 sequences are SGHAT and FQNNGV. With 7 bases clipped from V and 7 bases from J, the junction kept 16 bases outside the gene matches. The CDR3 is made up of 16 amino acids.

The chain couples TRBV20-1 to TRBJ1-5; no reliable D call. CDR3 length: 13 residues. The V and J ends lost 3 bases and 0 bases respectively, with 6 bases between them. Per the germline V gene, CDR1 is DFQATT and CDR2 is SNEGSKA (reference sequence). CDR3 region: CSARSYSNQPQHF. The CDR3 nucleotides read TGCAGTGCTAGGAGTTATAGCAATCAGCCCCAGCATTTT.

This clonotype has more than one count but fewer than ten. This chain joins TRBV20-1 and TRBJ2-7; D call uncertain. The DNA end lines up better with TRBJ2-4; the J call may be wrong. The CDR3 is 12 residues long. Germline V gene lookup returns CDR1 DFQATT and CDR2 SNEGSKA (reference sequence). CDR3 sequence (DNA): TGCAGTGCTAGAGCAGGCGGCAACATTCAGTACTTC. This sequence encodes CSARAGGNIQYF.

This sequence joins TRBV7-2 and TRBJ2-1; weak D call: TRBD2 (7 bases). The CDR3 is made up of 14 amino acids. Germline CDR1 is SGHTA and CDR2 is FQGNSA. Deletions cut 5 bases from V and 6 bases from J, with 14 bases between. DNA of the CDR3: TGTGCCAGCAGCCCGATGGGGGGGGCCAATGAGCAGTTCTTC. Encoded protein: CASSPMGGANEQFF.

This chain joins TRBV5-1 and TRBJ2-1; 15 bases fit TRBD2. CDR1 and CDR2 (germline): SGHRS, YFSETQ. This CDR3 region has 15 residues. The trim removed 2 bases at V and 8 bases at J, leaving 2 bases unmatched. CDR3 DNA: TGCGCCAGCAGCTTAGGGACTAGCGGGAGGCATGAGCAGTTCTTC. Translated: CASSLGTSGRHEQFF.

The V call is TRBV20-1, the J call TRBJ2-3; 8 positions match TRBD2. This CDR3 contains 14 residues. The V gene's germline CDR1 is DFQATT and CDR2 SNEGSKA (reference sequence). Trimming cost V 0 bases and J 14 bases; bases outside gene matches: 13. Written as DNA, the CDR3 is TGCAGTGCTAGAGATCCGTATCTCGGGACTAGTCCGTATTTT. This gives the protein CSARDPYLGTSPYF.

This clonotype was counted many times. The chain combines TRBV29-1 with TRBJ2-1; 9 bases are a match to TRBD2. V lost 6 bases and J lost 8; bases outside the gene matches: 8. Looked up from germline, CDR1 is SQVTM and CDR2 is ANQGSEA. CDR3 length: 13 residues. The CDR3 loop reads CSVQREASYEQFF. The CDR3 region has the DNA TGCAGCGTGCAGCGGGAGGCGAGCTATGAGCAGTTCTTC.

Only one count was recorded for this clonotype. The J gene is TRBJ1-1, the V gene TRBV5-1; 10 nucleotides match TRBD1. The CDR3 has 15 residues. V lost 4 bases and J lost 1; bases outside the gene matches: 4. Germline assignment: CDR1 SGHRS and CDR2 YFSETQ. The DNA for the CDR3 is TGCGCCAGCAGCCTGACAGGGGGCTGGAACACTGAAGCTTTCTTT. Its protein product is CASSLTGGWNTEAFF.

This clonotype occurred a few times. The gene calls are TRBV7-9 and TRBJ1-1; D not resolved. There are 13 residues in the CDR3. Germline CDR1 and CDR2: SEHNR and FQNEAQ (reference sequence). Deletions cut 5 bases from V and 2 bases from J, with 9 bases between. CDR3 loop: CASSPSPNTEAFF. The CDR3 bases are TGTGCCAGCAGCCCTAGTCCCAACACTGAAGCTTTCTTT.

This clonotype has a handful of counts. This sequence joins TRBV6-5 and TRBJ2-5; the D call may be TRBD1 or TRBD2 (5 bases each). The germline gives CDR1 MNHEY, CDR2 SVGAGI. This CDR3 is built from 15 residues. V lost 2 bases to trimming and J lost 5 bases, with 15 bases between them. The CDR3: CASSYGSGRRETQYF. The CDR3, as DNA: TGTGCCAGCAGTTACGGTTCGGGGCGAAGGGAGACCCAGTACTTC.

The rearrangement links TRBV20-1 to TRBJ1-4, with 11 bases aligning to TRBD1. Germline trimming cut 0 bases from V and 4 bases from J; bases unmatched to any gene: 7. This CDR3 has 17 residues. The germline V gene has CDR1 DFQATT and CDR2 SNEGSKA (reference sequence). CDR3 region: CSARDLGQGANNEKLFF. The CDR3 DNA is TGCAGTGCTAGAGATCTAGGACAGGGGGCGAATAATGAAAAACTGTTTTTT.

V and J are TRBV9 and TRBJ1-6; TRBD1 agrees at 7 bases. V lost 2 bases to trimming and J lost 6 bases; unmatched junction nucleotides: 2. Germline V lookup: CDR1 SGDLS, CDR2 YYNGEE. This CDR3 has 14 residues. This chain's CDR3 is CASSVGTVNSPLHF. The CDR3 DNA is TGTGCCAGCAGCGTCGGGACAGTTAATTCACCCCTCCACTTT.

This chain connects TRBV27 to TRBJ1-2, with 9 bases identical to TRBD1. The germline gives CDR1 MNHEY, CDR2 SMNVEV (reference sequence). CDR3 length: 15 residues. With 6 bases clipped from V and 4 bases from J, the junction kept 9 bases outside the gene matches. CDR3 nucleotide sequence: TGTGCCAGCAGGCCGTCCGGGACAGGGCCCTATGGCTACACCTTC. Its translation: CASRPSGTGPYGYTF.

Remarks on this clonotype: The junction departs from germline at one end; a sequencing error may be responsible. The genes are TRBV9 and TRBJ2-4, with D possibly being TRBD2 (6 bases). In germline, CDR1 is SGDLS, CDR2 YYNGEE. CDR3 length: 15 amino acids. The CDR3 loop is CASSVGNANRETQDF. DNA for the CDR3: TGTGCCAGCAGCGTAGGAAATGCGAATCGGGAGACCCAGGACTTC.